What follows are 10 T cell receptor beta chains derived from one specimen sequenced in a study of neurological immune-mediated disorders. TCRdb reanalysed the 5' RACE reads using MiXCR and keeps one entry per CDR3 protein. The table has about 59,000 distinct CDR3 sequences, 3% to 4.5% seen once. Sequenced input: PBMCs. These receptors all stem from a woman aged 30 to 39 with multiple sclerosis.

This clonotype occurred many times. The V gene is TRBV5-5, the J gene TRBJ1-5; the D is unclear. Germline lookup yields CDR1 SGHKS and CDR2 YYEKEE (reference sequence). CDR3 length: 13 residues. Between the trimmed V and J ends, which lost 0 bases and 4 bases, there was a span of 5 bases. The CDR3 is CASSLEWNQPQHF. In nucleotides, the CDR3 is TGTGCCAGCAGCTTGGAGTGGAATCAGCCCCAGCATTTT.

This clonotype was recorded many times. The chain combines TRBV12-3 or TRBV12-4 with TRBJ1-1; 8 bases are a match to TRBD1. V gave up 8 bases and J gave up 1 base; unmatched junction bases: 6. The CDR3 consists of 14 residues. The CDR3 sequence is CASRPGQGNTEAFF. The DNA for the CDR3 is TGTGCCAGCCGACCCGGACAGGGGAACACTGAAGCTTTCTTT.

Note on this clonotype: A read error may explain this, as a much larger clone is one base away. The V gene is TRBV12-3 or TRBV12-4, the J gene TRBJ2-1; 7 bases are shared with TRBD2. The CDR3 is 14 residues long. With 6 bases clipped from V and 5 bases from J, the junction kept 7 bases outside the gene matches. CDR3 nucleotides: TGTGCCAGCAGACGGACTAGAGGGGACAATGAGCAGTTCTTC. Encoded protein: CASRRTRGDNEQFF.

This clonotype has a handful of counts. This chain joins TRBV7-2 and TRBJ2-7; D is unclear. Looked up from germline, CDR1 is SGHTA and CDR2 is FQGNSA. Deletions cut 6 bases from V and 0 bases from J, with 9 bases between. This CDR3 spans 13 amino acids. The CDR3 DNA sequence: TGTGCCAGCAGTAAGGCCCTCTCCTACGAGCAGTACTTC. The encoded protein is CASSKALSYEQYF. Full variable domain (missing parts from reference TRBV7-2 and TRBJ2-7): GAGVSQSPSNKVTEKGKDVELRCDPISGHTALYWYRQSLGQGLEFLIYFQGNSAPDKSGLPSDRFSAERTGGSVSTLTIQRTQQEDSAVYLCASSKALSYEQYFGPGTRLTVT.

This clonotype was seen at least ten times. This chain connects TRBV20-1 to TRBJ2-5, with TRBD2 identical over 10 bases. The CDR3 is 16 residues long. V shed 0 bases, J shed 4 bases, and the junction held 8 bases outside the gene matches. Per germline, CDR1 DFQATT and CDR2 SNEGSKA (reference sequence). DNA of the CDR3: TGCAGTGCTAGAGATTCGGCTAGCGGGAGATTAGAGACCCAGTACTTC. This encodes CSARDSASGRLETQYF.

This clonotype was counted many times. The rearrangement uses TRBV7-9 and TRBJ1-4; no reliable D call. In germline, CDR1 is SEHNR, CDR2 FQNEAQ (reference sequence). The ends were cut back, 3 bases at V and 0 bases at J, with 17 bases in the middle. The CDR3 is made up of 18 amino acids. CDR3 sequence reads: CASSFYRRTNATNEKLFF. In DNA form, the CDR3 reads TGTGCCAGCAGCTTTTATCGACGGACTAATGCAACTAATGAAAAACTGTTTTTT.

This clonotype was observed many times. The V and J genes are TRBV3-1 and TRBJ1-1; D unresolved. With 3 bases removed from V and 8 bases from J, the gap between germline ends came to 16 bases. CDR1 and CDR2 from the germline V gene are LGHDT and YNNKEL (reference sequence). This CDR3 spans 14 amino acids. The CDR3 reads CASSHVREEREAFF. The CDR3 DNA follows: TGTGCCAGCAGCCACGTACGTGAGGAGAGAGAAGCTTTCTTT.

This clonotype was found many times. The junction and the germline gene differ at one end; a read error may be behind it. The chain links TRBV28 to TRBJ1-6, with D perhaps matching TRBD1 (5 bases). The CDR3 extends over 14 amino acids. The germline CDR1 and CDR2 sequences are MDHEN and SYDVKM. CDR3 protein: CASSLNRNNSPLNF. The DNA of the CDR3 is TGTGCCAGCAGTTTAAACAGGAATAATTCACCCCTCAACTTT.

A few counts support this clonotype. As DNA, the CDR3 is TGCAGTGCTAAAAGGGACAATAGCAATCAGCCCCAGCATTTT. It is translated as CSAKRDNSNQPQHF. The gene calls are TRBV20-1 and TRBJ1-5; perhaps TRBD1 as D (6 bases). The CDR3 runs to 14 residues. V was cut by 4 bases and J by 0 bases, with 10 bases left in between. Per the germline V gene, CDR1 is DFQATT and CDR2 is SNEGSKA (reference sequence).

Ten or more counts support this clonotype. V gene TRBV5-1 combines with J gene TRBJ2-7; TRBD2 is a possible D gene (5 bases). The CDR3 is 12 amino acids. Germline values: CDR1 SGHRS, CDR2 YFSETQ. Trimming stripped 7 bases from V and 3 bases from J, with 11 bases between. The CDR3 region has the DNA TGCGCCAGCGGACGGGAAAACTACGAGCAGTACTTC. Protein sequence: CASGRENYEQYF.